This TCR beta chain was captured in a study of T cells in Graves' hyperthyroidism and ophthalmopathy. With 5 bases removed from V and 4 bases from J, the gap between germline ends came to 14 bases. The CDR3 extends over 14 amino acids. CDR1 is SGHVS and CDR2 is FQNEAQ in the germline V gene. This clonotype has at least ten counts. TCR beta CDR3 regions were amplified from RNA transcripts. First-round RT-PCR of the TCR CDR3 relied on the HTBI primer set. Via MiXCR, TCRdb re-called the multiplex PCR reads, giving one row per CDR3 protein. The sample lists 500,000 to 600,000 distinct CDR3 sequences; about a sixth were seen once.

The chain joins TRBV7-8 to TRBJ1-1, with D unresolved. Sequenced input: blood. This receptor was identified in a woman aged 18-30 years with Graves' hyperthyroidism. The CDR3, as DNA: TGTGCCAGCAGCCCCACGGTAGGGTCCACTGAAGCTTTCTTT. It specifies CASSPTVGSTEAFF. The variable domain in full, completed from reference TRBV7-8 and TRBJ1-1, reads GAGVSQSPRYKVAKRGQDVALRCDPISGHVSLFWYQQALGQGPEFLTYFQNEAQLDKSGLPSDRFFAERPEGSVSTLKIQRTQQEDSAVYLCASSPTVGSTEAFFGQGTRLTVV.